These 4 T cell receptor beta chains came from one sample sequenced in a study of identifying expanded T cells in peripheral blood. The table came from immunoSEQ multiplex PCR; TCRdb's copy has only in-frame clones and leaves some out. The sample consists of under 70,000 clones, more than 70% of them appearing once. The sequenced material came from blood. Receptors were obtained from a person aged 18 to 70 in good health.

The chain employs TRBV19 and TRBJ2-1; D possibly corresponds to TRBD1 (5 bases). CDR1 and CDR2 from the germline V gene are LNHDA and SQIVND (reference sequence). This CDR3 spans 13 amino acids. Trimming stripped 8 bases from V and 4 bases from J, with 12 bases between. The CDR3 region is CASQGNFYNEQFF. The CDR3 DNA reads as TGTGCCAGTCAGGGAAACTTTTACAATGAGCAGTTCTTC.

This chain joins TRBV30 and TRBJ2-1; the D is unclear. This CDR3 region has 11 residues. Trimming took 5 bases from V and 4 from J, leaving 6 bases between them. Germline CDR1 is GTSNPN and CDR2 is SVGIG (reference sequence). This CDR3 is CAWSAYNEQFF. The CDR3 DNA is TGTGCCTGGTCCGCATACAATGAGCAGTTCTTC. Full variable domain (missing parts from reference TRBV30 and TRBJ2-1): SQTIHQWPATLVQPVGSPLSLECTVEGTSNPNLYWYRQAAGRGLQLLFYSVGIGQISSEVPQNLSASRPQDRQFILSSKKLLLSDSGFYLCAWSAYNEQFFGPGTRLTVL.

This chain uses TRBV7-9 with TRBJ1-2; D ambiguous. This CDR3 has 14 amino acids. Germline CDR1 and CDR2: SEHNR and FQNEAQ (reference sequence). V shed 0 bases and J shed 6 bases, with 11 bases lying between them. The CDR3 here is CASSLARKGDGYTF. The CDR3 DNA reads as TGTGCCAGCAGCTTAGCTCGAAAGGGAGATGGCTACACCTTC.

Notes on this clone: Other DNA variants within this sample encode the same CDR3. The rearrangement uses TRBV6-4 and TRBJ2-3; 10 nucleotides match TRBD2. V lost 2 bases, J lost 3 bases, and 2 bases stayed unmatched. The V gene's germline CDR1 is MRHNA and CDR2 SNTAGT. This CDR3 has 15 residues. Written as DNA, the CDR3 is TGTGCCAGCAGTGACAGCGGGGGGGCAACAGATACGCAGTATTTT. Translated: CASSDSGGATDTQYF.